This T cell receptor beta chain was observed in a study of siplizumab effects on memory and regulatory T cells (dated by TCRdb to between 2019 and 2020). In terms of the full investigation: Across about eight responder-stimulator pairs, mixed lymphocyte reactions were run as pairs, around 1 with siplizumab at around 0.93 ug/mL and around 1 without drug. The effect of the anti-CD2 antibody siplizumab on alloreactive T-cell subsets was examined in allogeneic mixed lymphocyte reactions constructed from human PBMCs. Study-level results and caveats: For roughly 75-97% of proliferating CD4+ or CD8+ clones, no naive or memory phenotype could be assigned. No functional confirmation was obtained for the suppressive function of proliferating Tregs from siplizumab cultures. The cumulative frequency of alloreactive sequences that could be traced back to unstimulated CD4+ memory T cells was significantly reduced by siplizumab. In reactions with siplizumab, an average of 68.8% of mappable alloreactive CD4+ clones were Treg-derived, compared with 25% to 30% in control reactions. Sequences below about 10^-5 frequency were poorly captured, so only a minor fraction of alloreactive clones could be mapped to unstimulated subsets. Unstimulated naive T cells appeared more diverse than memory T cells, and naive cells seemed to contribute substantially to the alloresponse.

Only a few counts were recorded for this clone. Its target antigen remains unknown. Base qualities are missing; no much larger clone stands one base away. Libraries were built with the immunoSEQ multiplex PCR assay. Approximately 10^5 TCR templates per sample were assayed on the deep sequencing platform. Genomic DNA extracted from sorted T cells was used for TCRbeta CDR3 sequencing. In the source study's methods: The R programming language was used for clonal analysis of the TCRbeta CDR3 data. Alloreactive CD4+ and CD8+ clones were defined by comparing unstimulated samples with post-reaction CFSE-low samples. Alloreactive CD4+ clones were assigned to regulatory or non-regulatory origin by matching sequences to sorted unstimulated Treg and non-Treg repertoires. TCRdb's version of the immuneACCESS table is confined to in-frame rearrangements and falls short of the full clone set. An unresolved V gene accounts for under half of the shortfall where checked; the remainder is of unknown origin. The DNA was the basis for D and trimming; V, J and clone size are from that table. Recorded for this sample are 9,500 to 15,000 clones; approximately 45% of them occurred a single time. The ten largest clones represent roughly two fifths of the sample.

The CDR1 and CDR2 encoded by the germline V gene (reference sequence) are MNHEY and SMNVEV. From V the trimming removes 5 bases and from J it removes 4 bases, while the gene matches leave 6 bases of the junction unaccounted for. Spanning cysteine to phenylalanine, the CDR3 consists of 14 amino acids. CDR3 DNA only is kept here, 42 bases in frame from base 1. For around six days, cells in the mixed lymphocyte reaction were kept in coculture at 37 degrees C. Responder PBMCs were labelled with CFSE, stimulator PBMCs were labelled with Violet Dye, and the two were mixed at a 1:1 ratio. Sorted unstimulated T cells and proliferating T cells recovered from mixed lymphocyte reactions were subjected to TCRbeta CDR3 sequencing. Fresh whole blood from roughly ten HLA-typed healthy donors was used to isolate PBMCs. Proliferating CFSE-low responder T cells were FACS-sorted after the mixed lymphocyte reaction for TCR sequencing.

Specimen: CFSE-low (dividing) CD8+ T cells sorted from an allogeneic mixed lymphocyte reaction. The TCR was taken from a human donor in good health; the cells came from an allogeneic mixed lymphocyte reaction. Some clones in this sample may be carry-over from other donors' samples. The chain links TRBV27 with TRBJ2-5; 8 of the junction bases match TRBD1. The CDR3 region reads CASSPLDRGETQYF. The sequence in DNA is TGTGCCAGCAGTCCCCTCGACAGGGGAGAGACCCAGTACTTC.